This TCR beta chain is from a study of T cell repertoires in cytomegalovirus infection. Whole-study context: The public TCR beta signatures pointed to both CMV infection and matching HLA type.

Study conclusions and caveats: HLA-C-restricted, CMV-specific TCR beta clonotypes were dominant ex vivo. Carriers of CMV plus the relevant HLA were identified by cumulative public TCR beta family frequency.

TCRdb passed the reads through MiXCR, listing each CDR3 protein once. The data contain approximately 320,000 distinct CDR3 sequences, over 7.5% of them singletons. This clonotype was seen a few times. Its target is unknown. This TCR came from a human donor in good health (CMV status not recorded). Some clones in this sample may be carry-over from other donors' samples. Sequencing was carried out using PBMCs.

The CDR3 protein is CASSLGRGQPQHF. CDR3 nucleotide sequence: TGTGCCAGCAGCTTAGGACGGGGTCAGCCCCAGCATTTT. The chain has TRBV7-2 and TRBJ1-5; D remains ambiguous. This CDR3 comprises 13 residues. V was shortened by 1 base and J by 6 bases, with 7 bases between the two germline ends. Germline V lookup: CDR1 SGHTA, CDR2 FQGNSA.